This TCR beta chain was observed in a study of graft-versus-host responses after intestinal transplantation. Germline values: CDR1 LNHDA, CDR2 SQIVND (reference sequence). V gave up 7 bases and J gave up 7 bases; unmatched junction bases: 8. This CDR3 is 14 amino acids long. Measured with immunoSEQ multiplex PCR; TCRdb has only the in-frame clones, and not every one. The sample has about 110,000 clones, approximately 90% seen once. To note about this clone: Its antigen is undetermined.

The chain recombines TRBV19 with TRBJ2-1, with 9 bases lining up with TRBD1. This sample comprised unstimulated CD4+ T cells sorted from spleen or lymph node cells, obtained before transplant. The clonotype comes from a human donor who was the organ donor for an intestinal transplant. CDR3 amino acids: CASKETGGMNEQFF. DNA of the CDR3: TGTGCCAGTAAGGAGACAGGGGGAATGAATGAGCAGTTCTTC.